The present T cell receptor beta chain was sequenced within a study of CD8 T cells in ankylosing spondylitis. TCRdb re-called the 5' RACE reads with MiXCR, one entry per CDR3 protein. The sample records some 140,000 distinct CDR3 sequences, 7% to 9% being singletons. This clonotype was seen repeatedly, ten times or more. The V segment lost 5 bases and the J segment 0 bases; nucleotides outside the gene matches: 9. CDR1 SGHAT and CDR2 FQNNGV come from the germline V gene. The CDR3 contains 18 residues. Material: synovial fluid, either unsorted or a sorted T cell fraction (not recorded which). The gene calls are TRBV11-2 and TRBJ2-2; 10 bases are a match to TRBD2. The origin of this receptor is a male donor with ankylosing spondylitis. The CDR3 nucleotides are TGTGCCAGCAGCCAGGGACTAGCGCACCCACCGAACACCGGGGAGCTGTTTTTT. Translation gives CASSQGLAHPPNTGELFF.